The 28 T cell receptor beta chains reported below all come from one sample, sequenced in a study of cytotoxic CD8 clonotypes in ibrutinib-treated CLL listed by TCRdb under 2021. This sample's time point label indicates: progressive disease on ibrutinib. Libraries were prepared through the immunoSEQ multiplex PCR assay. TCRdb holds this immuneACCESS table with in-frame rearrangements only. Some clones are missing; in checked studies, unresolved V genes explain under half, and the rest has no known cause. The sample contains 250,000 to 350,000 clones, more than 70% of them found a single time. About 5.8% of the sample is held by the ten biggest clonotypes. Specimen: PBMCs, collected at disease progression, from a patient treated with ibrutinib. The source is a human donor with chronic lymphocytic leukemia.

CDR3 in amino acids: CASSRDKGVNQPQHF. The CDR3 DNA sequence: TGTGCCAGCAGTAGGGACAAGGGAGTCAATCAGCCCCAGCATTTT. This chain joins TRBV6-1 and TRBJ1-5, with D possibly matching TRBD1 (6 bases). Trimming cost V 5 bases and J 3 bases, with 14 bases left between them. The CDR3 is 15 amino acids. Germline lookup yields CDR1 MNHNS and CDR2 SASEGT.

The V and J genes are TRBV29-1 and TRBJ1-1; 7 positions agree with TRBD1. V shed 7 bases, J shed 6 bases, and the junction held 8 bases outside the gene matches. Germline CDR1 and CDR2: SQVTM and ANQGSEA. This CDR3 is 12 amino acids long. The CDR3 loop reads CSADRVGAEAFF. The CDR3 nucleotides read TGCAGCGCTGACAGGGTGGGGGCTGAAGCTTTCTTT.

This clone showed up just a few times. This chain connects TRBV18 to TRBJ2-2; 8 bases map to TRBD1. The CDR3 spans 13 residues. Germline lookup yields CDR1 KGHSH and CDR2 LQKENI. V shed 3 bases, J shed 6 bases, and the junction held 0 bases outside the gene matches. CDR3 sequence reads: CASSPTGAGELFF. Written as DNA, the CDR3 is TGTGCCAGCTCACCGACAGGGGCCGGGGAGCTGTTTTTT.

This chain uses TRBV9 with TRBJ1-3, with D possibly being TRBD1 (5 bases). V was cut by 5 bases and J by 8 bases, with 17 bases left in between. The CDR3 has 14 amino acids. Germline V gene lookup returns CDR1 SGDLS and CDR2 YYNGEE. CDR3 DNA: TGTGCCAGCAGTCTCCGAGAGTGGGGCCACACCATATATTTT. Protein sequence: CASSLREWGHTIYF.

V and J are TRBV28 and TRBJ2-2; D is possibly TRBD1 (5 bases). V lost 8 bases and J 5 bases, leaving 9 bases between the germline ends. The germline V gene encodes CDR1 MDHEN and CDR2 SYDVKM. This CDR3 region has 12 residues. This CDR3 reads CASLDNTGELFF. The CDR3 DNA reads as TGTGCCAGCCTGGACAATACCGGGGAGCTGTTTTTT. Combining the CDR3 with reference TRBV28 and TRBJ2-2 gives the whole variable domain DVKVTQSSRYLVKRTGEKVFLECVQDMDHENMFWYRQDPGLGLRLIYFSYDVKMKEKGDIPEGYSVSREKKERFSLILESASTNQTSMYLCASLDNTGELFFGEGSRLTVL.

This chain links TRBV2 with TRBJ2-2; 9 positions match TRBD1. Germline CDR1 SNHLY, CDR2 FYNNEI. The CDR3 is made up of 15 amino acids. The junction had 8 bases not matched to a gene; V was cut back by 6 bases and J by 6 bases. The chain's CDR3 is CASSRDRDYPGELFF. In DNA, the CDR3 is TGTGCCAGCAGCCGGGACAGGGATTACCCCGGGGAGCTGTTTTTT.

In regard to this clone: The identical CDR3 is also encoded by other nucleotide sequences in the sample. The chain links TRBV20-1 to TRBJ2-7, with 9 nucleotides matching TRBD1. Germline CDR1 DFQATT, CDR2 SNEGSKA (reference sequence). J lost 3 bases, V lost 6 bases, and 0 bases had no gene match. The CDR3 runs 11 residues. This CDR3 is CSAGQGYEQYF. The DNA for the CDR3 is TGCAGTGCGGGACAGGGCTACGAGCAGTACTTC.

This chain connects TRBV4-1 to TRBJ1-5, with 8 bases fitting TRBD1. The CDR3 contains 15 residues. J lost 6 bases, V lost 0 bases, and 4 bases had no gene match. Germline V gives CDR1 MGHRA, CDR2 YSYEKL. The chain's CDR3 is CASSQEVRGLQPQHF. The CDR3, as DNA: TGCGCCAGCAGCCAAGAAGTCAGGGGGCTTCAGCCCCAGCATTTT.

The chain combines TRBV18 with TRBJ1-4, with D possibly matching TRBD1 (6 bases). CDR1 is KGHSH and CDR2 is LQKENI in the germline V gene. V dropped 8 bases and J dropped 5 bases, with 24 bases sitting between them. CDR3 size: 17 residues. The chain's CDR3 is CASATGRGTEWNEKLFF. In DNA, the CDR3 is TGTGCCAGCGCAACGGGGAGGGGGACCGAGTGGAATGAAAAACTGTTTTTT.

The chain employs TRBV27 and TRBJ2-1; 7 nucleotides line up with TRBD2. Germline CDR1 MNHEY, CDR2 SMNVEV (reference sequence). CDR3 length equals 13 residues. After removal of 5 bases from V and 7 bases from J, the junction contained 5 bases not matched to a gene. The CDR3 loop reads CASSGRATNEQFF. The CDR3 nucleotides are TGTGCCAGCAGTGGGAGGGCGACGAATGAGCAGTTCTTC.

This clone was counted between two and nine times. Written as DNA, the CDR3 is TGCGCCAGCAGCCAGGGTCCCTACACTGAAGCTTTCTTT. It translates to CASSQGPYTEAFF. The chain has TRBV4-1 and TRBJ1-1; D remains ambiguous. In germline, CDR1 is MGHRA, CDR2 YSYEKL. Trimming took off 3 bases at V and 3 bases at J, with 8 bases between the two ends. The CDR3 extends over 13 amino acids.

This chain uses TRBV9 with TRBJ2-3, with TRBD2 as a possible D gene (7 bases). The CDR3 runs to 15 residues. Looked up from germline, CDR1 is SGDLS and CDR2 is YYNGEE. The V and J ends lost 0 bases and 5 bases respectively, with 13 bases between them. The CDR3 DNA reads TGTGCCAGCAGCGTAGTCGCGGGGGCCCAAGATACGCAGTATTTT. Its protein product is CASSVVAGAQDTQYF.

The chain carries TRBV15 and TRBJ1-2; TRBD1 matches at 8 bases. The V segment lost 1 base and the J segment 1 base; nucleotides outside the gene matches: 5. This CDR3 spans 16 amino acids. Germline CDR1 and CDR2: LNHNV and YYDKDF (reference sequence). In nucleotides, the CDR3 is TGTGCCACCAGCAGAGTCAGGGACAGGATTAACTATGGCTACACCTTC. This encodes CATSRVRDRINYGYTF.

The rearrangement uses TRBV9 and TRBJ1-2, with 7 bases matching TRBD1. Trimming took 1 base from V and 4 from J; bases not matched to a gene: 1. The length of the CDR3 is 13 residues. Per the germline V gene, CDR1 is SGDLS and CDR2 is YYNGEE. Written as DNA, the CDR3 is TGTGCCAGCAGCGTACAGGGGGGCTATGGCTACACCTTC. Its protein is CASSVQGGYGYTF.

This rearrangement joins TRBV19 to TRBJ1-4, with D uncertain. Germline assignment: CDR1 LNHDA and CDR2 SQIVND (reference sequence). The V end was cut by 6 bases, the J end by 0 bases, with 20 bases between. The CDR3 runs 18 residues. The CDR3 region has the DNA TGTGCCAGTAGGCCACGAGGGAAACTCTCGGCAACTAATGAAAAACTGTTTTTT. It codes for CASRPRGKLSATNEKLFF.

The V gene is TRBV5-5, the J gene TRBJ1-2; D gene uncertain. The germline V gene encodes CDR1 SGHKS and CDR2 YYEKEE (reference sequence). The CDR3 is 13 amino acids. With 1 base removed from V and 3 bases from J, the gap between germline ends came to 7 bases. The DNA for the CDR3 is TGTGCCAGCAGCTTGCGAGTAGACTATGGCTACACCTTC. It encodes CASSLRVDYGYTF. The complete variable domain, with remaining parts taken from reference TRBV5-5 and TRBJ1-2, reads DAGVTQSPTHLIKTRGQQVTLRCSPISGHKSVSWYQQVLGQGPQFIFQYYEKEERGRGNFPDRFSARQFPNYSSELNVNALLLGDSALYLCASSLRVDYGYTFGSGTRLTVV.

This clone occurred a few times. V and J are TRBV11-2 and TRBJ1-5; no reliable D call. There are 12 residues in the CDR3. Per the germline V gene, CDR1 is SGHAT and CDR2 is FQNNGV. V was trimmed by 1 base and J by 6 bases, leaving 4 bases between them. The CDR3 loop is CASSLVGQPQHF. Written as DNA, the CDR3 is TGTGCCAGCAGCTTAGTGGGTCAGCCCCAGCATTTT. Full variable domain (outside the CDR3, taken from reference TRBV11-2 and TRBJ1-5): EAGVAQSPRYKIIEKRQSVAFWCNPISGHATLYWYQQILGQGPKLLIQFQNNGVVDDSQLPKDRFSAERLKGVDSTLKIQPAKLEDSAVYLCASSLVGQPQHFGDGTRLSIL.

The chain is built from TRBV2 and TRBJ1-2, with D unresolved. Per germline, CDR1 SNHLY and CDR2 FYNNEI. Trimming removed 9 bases from V and 6 bases from J, with 20 bases in between. This CDR3 has 14 residues. DNA for the CDR3: TGTGCCAGTGGACCGAACTTGGGGAGGGATGGCTACACCTTC. Encoded protein: CASGPNLGRDGYTF.

The gene calls are TRBV11-3 and TRBJ2-2; 7 nucleotides match TRBD2. This CDR3 region has 13 residues. V lost 5 bases to trimming and J lost 8 bases; unmatched junction nucleotides: 5. Germline V gives CDR1 SGHNT, CDR2 YENEEA. This CDR3 reads CASSPGRVGELFF. In nucleotides, the CDR3 is TGTGCCAGCAGCCCAGGGAGGGTGGGGGAGCTGTTTTTT. The whole variable domain, remainder taken from reference TRBV11-3 and TRBJ2-2, is EAGVVQSPRYKIIEKKQPVAFWCNPISGHNTLYWYLQNLGQGPELLIRYENEEAVDDSQLPKDRFSAERLKGVDSTLKIQPAELGDSAVYLCASSPGRVGELFFGEGSRLTVL.

This CDR3 is CASSRGGETQYF. CDR3 in DNA: TGTGCCAGCAGCCGCGGAGGGGAGACCCAGTACTTC. The gene calls are TRBV5-4 and TRBJ2-5, with D possibly matching TRBD2 (6 bases). Trimming shortened V by 4 bases and J by 5 bases, and 9 bases separated the two germline ends. The CDR3 runs 12 residues. Germline CDR1 reads SGHNT; CDR2 reads YYREEE (reference sequence).

Regarding this clone: This specimen includes other DNA sequences encoding the same CDR3. The CDR3 loop reads CASSLAGTGYNEQFF. Written as DNA, the CDR3 is TGCGCCAGCAGCTTGGCCGGGACAGGTTACAATGAGCAGTTCTTC. V usage is TRBV5-1 and J usage is TRBJ2-1, with TRBD1 identical over 8 bases. CDR1 is SGHRS and CDR2 is YFSETQ in the germline V gene. The CDR3 is made up of 15 amino acids. The V and J ends lost 0 bases and 4 bases, in that order; junction bases with no gene match: 3.

This chain joins TRBV19 and TRBJ1-2; TRBD1 matches 8 bases. Losses at the gene ends were 7 bases for V and 2 bases for J; bases not matched to a gene: 6. The CDR3 loop spans 14 amino acids. Germline V CDR1 and CDR2: LNHDA, SQIVND (reference sequence). CDR3 region: CASTRTGINYGYTF. The CDR3 DNA sequence: TGTGCCAGTACCCGGACAGGGATAAACTATGGCTACACCTTC.

This chain connects TRBV27 to TRBJ1-1, with D perhaps TRBD1 (6 bases). The germline CDR1 and CDR2 sequences are MNHEY and SMNVEV (reference sequence). The CDR3 totals 13 residues. V was cut by 5 bases and J by 0 bases, with 7 bases left in between. The CDR3 here is CASSGQMNTEAFF. The DNA for the CDR3 is TGTGCCAGCAGTGGACAGATGAACACTGAAGCTTTCTTT.

This chain links TRBV5-1 with TRBJ2-7, with D possibly matching TRBD2 (6 bases). The V end lost 4 bases, the J end lost 3 bases, and 11 bases lay between the germline ends. Germline values: CDR1 SGHRS, CDR2 YFSETQ. The CDR3 length is 13 residues. The CDR3 DNA sequence: TGCGCCAGCAGCGTGCGGGACGTCTACGAGCAGTACTTC. It encodes CASSVRDVYEQYF.

The chain recombines TRBV5-1 with TRBJ1-1; possible D gene TRBD1, 5 bases. V lost 8 bases and J 0 bases, leaving 14 bases between the germline ends. The germline CDR1 and CDR2 sequences are SGHRS and YFSETQ. The CDR3 contains 14 residues. The CDR3 nucleotides read TGCGCCAGTCGATCGGGGCAGATGAACACTGAAGCTTTCTTT. Its translation: CASRSGQMNTEAFF.

V is TRBV18 and J is TRBJ1-6, with D unclear. Trimming removed 11 bases at V and 8 bases at J, with 10 bases between. Per germline, CDR1 KGHSH and CDR2 LQKENI. The CDR3 spans 11 residues. The CDR3 region has the DNA TGTGCCGGGCCCGTGGATTCACCCCTCCACTTT. This encodes CAGPVDSPLHF.

The rearrangement links TRBV7-9 to TRBJ2-2; either TRBD1 or TRBD2 may supply D (6 bases each). Germline values: CDR1 SEHNR, CDR2 FQNEAQ (reference sequence). Trimming took off 1 base at V and 4 bases at J, with 13 bases between the two ends. The CDR3 is 16 residues long. In DNA, the CDR3 is TGTGCCAGCAGCTTAGAGGGGGGCGCGGGCACCGGGGAGCTGTTTTTT. Translating gives CASSLEGGAGTGELFF.

This chain uses TRBV9 with TRBJ2-2; D ambiguous. Between the trimmed V and J ends, which lost 0 bases and 7 bases, there was a span of 4 bases. Germline V CDR1 and CDR2: SGDLS, YYNGEE. The CDR3 is 12 amino acids. CDR3 in DNA: TGTGCCAGCAGCGTAGATGTCGGGGAGCTGTTTTTT. Translated: CASSVDVGELFF.